This T cell receptor (beta chain) derives from a study of T cell changes during pregnancy in multiple sclerosis (dated by TCRdb to the late 2010s). Regarding the research as a whole: The study examined how the T cell repertoire changed over the course of pregnancy in women with multiple sclerosis.

On this clone: The clone's antigen remains unknown. Per-nucleotide qualities are absent, and no much larger clonotype sits a single base away.

Reading from cysteine to phenylalanine, the CDR3 counts 18 amino acids. The read is trimmed to its CDR3 DNA, 54 bases read in frame from base 1. The CDR1 and CDR2 encoded by the germline V gene are ENHRY and SYGVKD. V trim: 4 bases; J trim: 4 bases; unmatched bases: 12. The receptor library was made with the immunoSEQ multiplex PCR assay. This immuneACCESS table, as held by TCRdb, lists in-frame sequences with V and J called but not all clones. Of the missing ones, under half trace to an unresolved V gene in checked studies; the others have no known cause. This sample lists around 88,000 clones; approximately 91% were detected once. The ten largest account for roughly 2.5% of the sample.

This sequence uses TRBV10-3 and TRBJ2-3; TRBD2 fits 12 bases in the junction. This TCR came from a female donor with multiple sclerosis, enrolled in a pregnancy study. The sample consisted of peripheral blood, taken in the first trimester of pregnancy. The CDR3 protein sequence reads: CAISAASGGASYADTQYF. The sequenced DNA: TGTGCCATCAGTGCGGCTAGCGGGGGGGCCTCTTATGCAGATACGCAGTATTTT.